The clone carrying this T cell receptor (beta chain) occurred many times. Its antigen is undetermined. This sample was included in a study of blood T cells in healthy people across ages. Primed by a sample-barcoded 5' primer and a J-beta primer mix, a second PCR proceeded for roughly 7 to 12 cycles. Every sample gave at least 2.5 million paired-end reads containing CDR3. Using its own MiXCR run on the 5' RACE reads, TCRdb lists one record per CDR3 protein. The sample consists of some 1.8 million distinct CDR3 sequences, around 42% of them appearing once. The CDR3 is 13 residues long. CDR1 LNHNV and CDR2 YYDKDF come from the germline V gene (reference sequence). With 0 bases removed from V and 4 bases from J, the gap between germline ends came to 6 bases. The study, taken as a whole, reports: No one knew whether donors had CMV, which possibly confounded expanded clonotype changes.

The V call is TRBV15, the J call TRBJ2-5; no clear D. The sequenced sample was blood. This TCR was recovered from a human donor in good health. The CDR3 DNA follows: TGTGCCACCAGCAGAGATCTCGGAGAGACCCAGTACTTC. Its translation: CATSRDLGETQYF.